This T cell receptor (beta chain) was recorded in a study of cytomegalovirus exposure and HLA in healthy donors. Primers: 60 Vbeta forward and 13 Jbeta reverse. Sequencing was performed with immunoSEQ multiplex PCR; in TCRdb, only in-frame clones are kept and a portion is missing. This table has 160,000 or so clones, about 80% appearing once. The sample was PBMCs. The origin of this receptor is a man aged 35 to 55 in good health and CMV-seropositive.

CDR3 loop: CASFDRGVTEAFF. CDR3 sequence (DNA): TGTGCCAGTTTCGACAGGGGAGTCACTGAAGCTTTCTTT. The rearrangement links TRBV19 to TRBJ1-1, with 8 bases identical to TRBD1. V lost 8 bases and J lost 4; bases outside the gene matches: 6. The CDR3 runs to 13 residues. CDR1 and CDR2 (germline): LNHDA, SQIVND (reference sequence).